This TCR beta chain comes out of a study of metastatic and nonmetastatic thyroid tumors. Thyroid surgery had not been preceded by any treatment in any patient. TCRdb re-analyzed the PCR reads using MiXCR. This sample carries approximately 12,000 clones, approximately 30% of them seen once, and the ten largest clones take roughly 13%. This CDR3 is built from 11 residues. Trimming pared 6 bases from V and 1 base from J, leaving 4 bases between. The germline V gene has CDR1 SGHRS and CDR2 YFSETQ. This clone appeared a few times. This clonotype originated in a male donor with papillary thyroid cancer or a benign thyroid nodule (not recorded which). Some clones in this sample may be carry-over from other donors' samples. The material sequenced was tumor tissue. The V and J genes are TRBV5-1 and TRBJ1-1; D gene unclear. The CDR3 protein is CASMGNTEAFF. CDR3 bases: TGCGCCAGCATGGGGAACACTGAAGCTTTCTTT.